The entry below describes one T cell receptor beta chain. This specimen belongs to a study of blood T cell repertoires in COVID-19. Study summary: The cDNA or gDNA used as material had been derived from T cells, B-cell-depleted T cells, or PBMCs.

Adults between roughly 18 and 100 years of age took part from 24 US areas. The repertoire was sequenced with immunoSEQ multiplex PCR; TCRdb's copy has only in-frame clones and lacks some. The table records 140,000 to 150,000 clones, around 73% of them present only once. This CDR3 has 13 amino acids. V was shortened by 6 bases and J by 1 base, with 9 bases between the two germline ends. The chain couples TRBV12-3 or TRBV12-4 to TRBJ1-1, with TRBD1 as a possible D gene (5 bases). Sequencing was carried out using PBMCs or T cells enriched from blood (not recorded which). This TCR was recovered from a woman aged 50 to 60 who had recovered from COVID-19. The CDR3 reads CASSRDWNTEAFF. In DNA form, the CDR3 reads TGTGCCAGCAGCCGGGACTGGAACACTGAAGCTTTCTTT.